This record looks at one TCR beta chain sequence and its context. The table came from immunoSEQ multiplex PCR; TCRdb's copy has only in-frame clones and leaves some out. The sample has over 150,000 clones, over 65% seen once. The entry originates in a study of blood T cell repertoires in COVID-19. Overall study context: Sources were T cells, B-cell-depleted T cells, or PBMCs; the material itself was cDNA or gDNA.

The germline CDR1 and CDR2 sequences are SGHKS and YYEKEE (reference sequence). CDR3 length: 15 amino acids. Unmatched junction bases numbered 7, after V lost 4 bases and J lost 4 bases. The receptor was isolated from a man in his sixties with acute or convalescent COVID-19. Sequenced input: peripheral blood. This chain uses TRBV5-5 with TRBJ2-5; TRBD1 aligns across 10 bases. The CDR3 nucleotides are TGTGCCAGCAGCGTGACAGGGGGCAGGGGAGAGACCCAGTACTTC. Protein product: CASSVTGGRGETQYF.